This T cell receptor beta chain was documented in a study of T cell changes during pregnancy in multiple sclerosis. Profiling relied on immunoSEQ multiplex PCR, and the TCRdb table lists in-frame clones only, not all of them. The sample includes approximately 21,000 clones, around 85% of them seen just once. The source of this sequence is a female donor in good health, enrolled as a control in a pregnancy study. The sequenced sample was CD8+ T cells from peripheral blood mononuclear cells, obtained in the first trimester of pregnancy.

CDR3 sequence reads: CASSPLAWETQYF. CDR3 DNA: TGTGCCAGCAGCCCCCTCGCGTGGGAGACCCAGTACTTC. V gene TRBV9 combines with J gene TRBJ2-5; D uncertain. V was shortened by 4 bases and J by 5 bases, with 12 bases between the two germline ends. The CDR3 spans 13 residues. Per germline, CDR1 SGDLS and CDR2 YYNGEE.